This passage covers 5 T cell receptor beta chains from one sample sequenced in a study of blood T cell repertoires in COVID-19 (dated by TCRdb to the early 2020s). Library method: the immunoSEQ multiplex PCR assay. TCRdb provides this immuneACCESS table in a form limited to in-frame rearrangements. Some clones are lacking; in checked studies, under half of them reflect an unresolved V gene, and why the rest are absent is not known. The sample has roughly 190,000 clones on record, more than 75% of them singletons. The ten largest account for less than 5.5% of the sample. Input material: peripheral blood. The receptors here all came from a human donor in a cohort sampled during active COVID-19.

V gene TRBV4-1 combines with J gene TRBJ1-1; D is perhaps TRBD1 (6 bases). The length of the CDR3 is 16 residues. Germline V CDR1 and CDR2: MGHRA, YSYEKL. The V gene lost 2 bases and the J gene lost 4 bases, with 17 bases spanning the gap. The DNA for the CDR3 is TGCGCCAGCAGCCAAAAGAGGGGCAGGGGTTTCACTGAAGCTTTCTTT. It yields the protein CASSQKRGRGFTEAFF.

The V and J genes are TRBV30 and TRBJ1-2; 7 nucleotides align to TRBD1. V lost 4 bases and J lost 5; bases outside the gene matches: 13. CDR3 length equals 15 residues. CDR1 GTSNPN and CDR2 SVGIG come from the germline V gene (reference sequence). Here the CDR3 reads CAWTSGRGGNYGYTF. As DNA, the CDR3 is TGTGCCTGGACCTCGGGTCGAGGGGGCAATTATGGCTACACCTTC.

The CDR3 loop reads CASSIADRGGNQPQHF. The CDR3 coding sequence is TGTGCCAGTAGTATAGCCGACAGGGGAGGAAATCAGCCCCAGCATTTT. The rearrangement joins TRBV19 to TRBJ1-5; TRBD1 agrees at 8 bases. The V gene's germline CDR1 is LNHDA and CDR2 SQIVND (reference sequence). This CDR3 is 16 amino acids long. V lost 1 base to trimming and J lost 4 bases; unmatched junction nucleotides: 6.

This rearrangement joins TRBV6-1 to TRBJ1-5, with D hard to call. This CDR3 comprises 14 residues. V was clipped by 3 bases and J by 6 bases, with 12 bases between them. Germline lookup yields CDR1 MNHNS and CDR2 SASEGT. CDR3 region: CASSDRPSTQPQHF. The DNA of the CDR3 is TGTGCCAGCAGTGACAGGCCTTCGACTCAGCCCCAGCATTTT.

This clone was observed a handful of times. The genes are TRBV2 and TRBJ2-7; D gene ambiguous. V lost 5 bases, J lost 1 base, and 3 bases lay in between. Germline V CDR1 and CDR2: SNHLY, FYNNEI. CDR3 length equals 11 residues. The CDR3, as DNA: TGTGCCAGCAGTCCATCCTACGAGCAGTACTTC. Translated: CASSPSYEQYF.